This T cell receptor (beta chain) was observed in a study of OX40 agonist ivuxolimab in advanced cancers. Findings of the study overall: Also present in some nonresponders was a low level of normalized T-cell clonal expansion. Expanded clones tended on average to be more numerous among CD8+ T cells than CD4+. At 0.1-3.0 mg/kg, partial responders had clonal expansion among the lowest observed.

Measured with immunoSEQ multiplex PCR; TCRdb has only the in-frame clones, and not every one. The sample records fewer than 85,000 clones, 85% to 90% being singletons. Of note for this clone: Its target is not known.

CDR1 and CDR2 (germline): SGHDT, YYEEEE. The germline V and J ends were trimmed by 2 bases and 2 bases, with 8 bases remaining between them. CDR3 length: 13 residues. The sequence was collected from an adult with an advanced solid tumor such as melanoma, head and neck, liver or kidney cancer. The chain links TRBV5-6 to TRBJ2-7; D might be TRBD2 (7 bases). Material: CD4+ or CD8+ T cells sorted from blood, obtained in a trial of the OX40 agonist ivuxolimab. The CDR3 nucleotides read TGTGCCAGCAGCTTCGGGGGGCCCTACGAGCAGTACTTC. This codes for CASSFGGPYEQYF.